The entry below describes one T cell receptor beta chain. Its antigen remains unidentified. Original data processing: ImmunoSEQ output held junction-only sequences without quality scores, so filtering differed. Some clones are missing from TCRdb's copy, which holds only in-frame ones; the method was immunoSEQ multiplex PCR. V and J calls plus clone size are reproduced from that table; the DNA served to infer D and trimming. The sample lists hundreds of thousands of clones, approximately 96% occurring once. The CDR3 is 14 residues long. Germline lookup yields CDR1 SGHRS and CDR2 YFSETQ. V was pared by 2 bases and J by 5 bases, with 13 bases between. Cells designated naive CD8 were CD45RO-negative and were positively selected for CCR7, with terminally differentiated effector memory CD45RA+ cells excluded. Every contributor of samples was a Caucasian grown-up residing in Nashville, Tennessee. The source of the sample is a study of shared clonotypes between healthy human individuals.

Study conclusions and caveats: Donor scarcity curtailed the genetic and exposure-history diversity represented herein.

The sequence derives from a man aged 25 to 40 in good health. The rearrangement links TRBV5-1 to TRBJ2-5; tentative D call: TRBD2 (6 bases). Material for sequencing was naive CD8+ T cells sorted from blood. The CDR3 loop is CASSFAGIRETQYF. The CDR3 DNA follows: TGCGCCAGCAGCTTTGCGGGAATAAGGGAGACCCAGTACTTC. Based on the CDR3 plus reference TRBV5-1 and TRBJ2-5, the full variable domain is KAGVTQTPRYLIKTRGQQVTLSCSPISGHRSVSWYQQTPGQGLQFLFEYFSETQRNKGNFPGRFSGRQFSNSRSEMNVSTLELGDSALYLCASSFAGIRETQYFGPGTRLLVL.